This TCR beta chain was documented in a study of shared T cell receptors in the human thymus. Profiled with immunoSEQ multiplex PCR; TCRdb holds only in-frame clones, not every one. Of roughly 700,000 clones in the sample, 70% to 90% were seen once. Germline-derived CDR1 and CDR2 are LGHNA and YSLEER. Trimming cost V 5 bases and J 1 base; bases outside gene matches: 16. The CDR3 spans 19 residues. These records were also assigned to another study, of human thymus T cells. That source reports: The thymus tissue came from resections taken during corrective heart surgery. Both thymic and peripheral blood repertoires showed apparently biased V and J usage. Related research examined unrelated individuals and reported that their thymic repertoires overlapped highly.

The chain combines TRBV4-3 with TRBJ2-3; 9 nucleotides line up with TRBD2. Sequences were obtained from thymocytes. The sequence came from a boy under two years old with a congenital heart defect. The CDR3 reads CASSSKRASGTGGTDTQYF. In DNA form, the CDR3 reads TGCGCCAGCAGCTCGAAGAGGGCTAGCGGGACGGGGGGCACAGATACGCAGTATTTT.